This TCR beta chain originates from a study of blood T cell repertoires in COVID-19. The wider study: Sample material is recorded as cDNA or gDNA derived from T cells, B-cell-depleted T cells, or PBMCs.

This clone was recorded only once. In the study's own analysis: Scientists estimated how many nucleated cells there were by amplifying reference gene primers. Sequenced by immunoSEQ multiplex PCR; TCRdb stores in-frame clones only, minus some. V and J calls and clone size come straight from that table; D and trimming were deduced from the DNA. This repertoire shows a few hundred thousand clones, roughly four fifths found once; its top ten account for over 4.5%. Individuals drawn from some 25 US areas were about 18 to 89 years old. Resolution of symptoms, clearance, or two negative PCRs was present in recovered Cohort 3 donors. Input material: PBMCs or T cells enriched from blood (not recorded which). This clonotype was obtained from a woman in her fifties or sixties who had recovered from COVID-19.

The CDR3 DNA sequence: TGTGCCATCACCGAATCTAGCGGGAGAATGGGGTACGAGCAGTACTTC. Its protein is CAITESSGRMGYEQYF. V usage is TRBV10-3 and J usage is TRBJ2-7; TRBD2 aligns across 10 bases. The ends lost 7 bases at V and 4 bases at J; junction bases unmatched: 13. This CDR3 is 16 amino acids long. Germline V lookup: CDR1 ENHRY, CDR2 SYGVKD.